Below, 3 T cell receptor beta chains from the same sample are listed, as sequenced in a study of blood T cell repertoires in COVID-19. Measured with immunoSEQ multiplex PCR; TCRdb has only the in-frame clones, and not every one. The sample includes about 38,000 clones, approximately 90% of them seen just once. The specimen sequenced was peripheral blood. The receptors shown here come from a man in his sixties or seventies with active COVID-19.

V gene TRBV4-3 combines with J gene TRBJ2-7; possible D gene TRBD1, 5 bases. The length of the CDR3 is 17 residues. Trimming pared 1 base from V and 3 bases from J, leaving 19 bases between. Per the germline V gene, CDR1 is LGHNA and CDR2 is YSLEER. The CDR3 nucleotides are TGCGCCAGCAGCCAAGGAAGGAAGGGGATCCACTTCTACGAGCAGTACTTC. Its protein product is CASSQGRKGIHFYEQYF.

This clone was counted only a few times. V usage is TRBV5-6 and J usage is TRBJ1-5; D remains unclear. There are 17 residues in the CDR3. The germline V gene has CDR1 SGHDT and CDR2 YYEEEE. V lost 4 bases and J 0 bases, leaving 17 bases between the germline ends. The CDR3 coding sequence is TGTGCCAGCAGCCGAACATTCGACACGCATAGCAATCAGCCCCAGCATTTT. Protein: CASSRTFDTHSNQPQHF.

This sequence joins TRBV18 and TRBJ2-3; 8 nucleotides match TRBD1. The CDR3 has 15 residues. Germline CDR1 is KGHSH and CDR2 is LQKENI. The V segment lost 3 bases and the J segment 2 bases; nucleotides outside the gene matches: 4. As DNA, the CDR3 is TGTGCCAGCTCACCCGGGACAGGAATCACAGATACGCAGTATTTT. It is translated as CASSPGTGITDTQYF. Full variable domain (missing parts from reference TRBV18 and TRBJ2-3): NAGVMQNPRHLVRRRGQEARLRCSPMKGHSHVYWYRQLPEEGLKFMVYLQKENIIDESGMPKERFSAEFPKEGPSILRIQQVVRGDSAAYFCASSPGTGITDTQYFGPGTRLTVL.